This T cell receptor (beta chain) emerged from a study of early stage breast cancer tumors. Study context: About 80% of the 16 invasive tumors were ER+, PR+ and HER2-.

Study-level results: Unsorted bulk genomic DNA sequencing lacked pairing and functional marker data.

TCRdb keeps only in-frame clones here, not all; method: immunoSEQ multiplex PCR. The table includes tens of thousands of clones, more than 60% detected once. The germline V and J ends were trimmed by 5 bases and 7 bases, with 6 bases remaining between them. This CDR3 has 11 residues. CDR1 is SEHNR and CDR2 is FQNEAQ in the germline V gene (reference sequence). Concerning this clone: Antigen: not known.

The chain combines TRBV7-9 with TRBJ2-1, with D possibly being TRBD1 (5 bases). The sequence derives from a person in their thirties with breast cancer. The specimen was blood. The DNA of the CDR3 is TGTGCCAGCAGCAGGGGAAATGAGCAGTTCTTC. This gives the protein CASSRGNEQFF. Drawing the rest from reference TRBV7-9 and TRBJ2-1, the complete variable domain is DTGVSQNPRHKITKRGQNVTFRCDPISEHNRLYWYRQTLGQGPEFLTYFQNEAQLEKSRLLSDRFSAERPKGSFSTLEIQRTEQGDSAMYLCASSRGNEQFFGPGTRLTVL.